This T cell receptor beta chain was observed in a study of a mutant IDH1 vaccine in newly diagnosed glioma. Study as a whole: Eight vaccinations went to patients in weeks 1, 3, 5, 7, 11, 15, 19, 23. Investigators started vaccination 4-6 weeks after radiotherapy alone, or with temozolomide cycles. Study conclusions and caveats: Pseudoprogression seemingly bore no relation to changes in top peripheral T cell clonotypes.

As to time point: week 11, during vaccination. Doses of 300 ug of mutant IDH1 20-mer peptide were given with topical imiquimod. On this clone: Its matching antigen is unknown.

The data were produced by immunoSEQ multiplex PCR, yet TCRdb's version contains in-frame clones alone and is incomplete. The data contain 60,000 to 75,000 clones, approximately 80% of them singletons. Germline CDR1 MDHEN, CDR2 SYDVKM. Trimming removed 4 bases at V and 1 base at J, with 23 bases between. The CDR3 runs to 19 residues. The sequences come from PBMCs, collected from a glioma patient whose treatment included an IDH1 peptide vaccine. The chain combines TRBV28 with TRBJ2-4; tentatively, D is TRBD2 (6 bases). The clonotype originates from a young man with glioma. CDR3 protein: CASSSKYRDSEGAKNIQYF. The DNA of the CDR3 is TGTGCCAGCAGTTCAAAGTACCGGGACTCCGAAGGGGCCAAAAACATTCAGTACTTC.